The 16 T cell receptor beta chains presented below share a single source sample, sequenced in a study of Graves' ophthalmopathy and Graves' hyperthyroidism. Amplification targeted the TCR beta CDR3 regions, with RNA transcripts as the source material. HTBI primers were used in a first-round RT-PCR, which preceded a second-round multiplex PCR. Via MiXCR, TCRdb re-called the multiplex PCR reads, giving one row per CDR3 protein. The sample lists roughly 600,000 distinct CDR3 sequences, approximately 35% seen once, with about 4.2% in the top ten. The sequenced sample was peripheral blood or thyroid tissue (not recorded which). The receptors shown here come from an adult man with Graves' hyperthyroidism.

V gene TRBV7-8 combines with J gene TRBJ1-1, with 10 positions matching TRBD1. After removal of 1 base from V and 1 base from J, the junction contained 9 bases not matched to a gene. The germline V gene has CDR1 SGHVS and CDR2 FQNEAQ. The CDR3 runs to 18 residues. The CDR3 loop reads CASSLVRDRGGTNTEAFF. CDR3 DNA sequence: TGTGCCAGCAGCTTAGTCCGGGACAGGGGCGGGACGAACACTGAAGCTTTCTTT. Supplemented by reference TRBV7-8 and TRBJ1-1, the full variable domain reads GAGVSQSPRYKVAKRGQDVALRCDPISGHVSLFWYQQALGQGPEFLTYFQNEAQLDKSGLPSDRFFAERPEGSVSTLKIQRTQQEDSAVYLCASSLVRDRGGTNTEAFFGQGTRLTVV.

A remark on this clonotype: Possible read error: a much larger clone is one base away. The V and J genes are TRBV12-3 or TRBV12-4 and TRBJ2-7; unclear D gene. With the DNA end fitting TRBJ2-1 better, the J assignment may be wrong. CDR3 length: 10 amino acids. The CDR3, as DNA: TGTGCCAGCAGTTTTAGTGAGCAGTTCTTC. Residues: CASSFSEQFF.

The rearrangement joins TRBV9 to TRBJ2-2; 9 positions agree with TRBD1. The CDR3 runs to 15 residues. The V segment lost 5 bases and the J segment 1 base; nucleotides outside the gene matches: 3. Germline-derived CDR1 and CDR2 are SGDLS and YYNGEE. CDR3 loop: CASSGQGQNTGELFF. The CDR3 nucleotides are TGTGCCAGCAGTGGACAGGGGCAGAACACCGGGGAGCTGTTTTTT.

The chain is built from TRBV7-2 and TRBJ2-1, with D perhaps TRBD2 (7 bases). V lost 3 bases, J lost 8 bases, and 29 bases lay in between. CDR1 and CDR2 (germline): SGHTA, FQGNSA. CDR3 length: 19 amino acids. CDR3 bases: TGTGCCAGCAGCTTCTTGGGGACGGTGGCGGGGCCGGGGGGCTATGAGCAGTTCTTC. This translates into CASSFLGTVAGPGGYEQFF.

With regard to this clonotype: A read error is likely, as this CDR3 ends without the conserved phenylalanine or tryptophan. V is TRBV14 and J is TRBJ2-5; maybe TRBD2 (5 bases). V was pared by 6 bases and J by 3 bases, with 8 bases between. This CDR3 is built from 12 residues. Germline V gives CDR1 SGHDN, CDR2 FVKESK. In nucleotides, the CDR3 is TGTGCCAGCAGTGAAGCGGAAGAGACCCAGTACCTC. As protein: CASSEAEETQYL.

This clonotype was picked up many times. The chain joins TRBV20-1 to TRBJ1-1; a weak D match, TRBD1 (6 bases). Germline V gene lookup returns CDR1 DFQATT and CDR2 SNEGSKA (reference sequence). Trimming removed 6 bases from V and 5 bases from J, with 16 bases in between. The CDR3 has 13 amino acids. In DNA, the CDR3 is TGCAGTGCAGGAAGCAGGGGAGGTACTGAAGCTTTCTTT. Protein: CSAGSRGGTEAFF.

This clonotype occurred many times. The rearrangement joins TRBV28 to TRBJ1-6; D unclear. The CDR3 has 11 residues. Trimming left V 5 bases short and J 15 bases short, with 11 bases between. Germline V gene data show CDR1 as MDHEN and CDR2 as SYDVKM. The CDR3 sequence is CASSTPRRLHF. CDR3 nucleotides: TGTGCCAGCAGTACCCCCCGCCGCCTCCACTTT.

This clonotype was detected ten times or more. V and J are TRBV7-2 and TRBJ2-7; no firm D call. Germline CDR1 reads SGHTA; CDR2 reads FQGNSA. This CDR3 contains 15 residues. V lost 1 base, J lost 4 bases, and 14 bases lay in between. CDR3 nucleotides: TGTGCCAGCAGCTTAGTGGGCCCCGAACCATACGAGCAGTACTTC. It specifies CASSLVGPEPYEQYF.

This clonotype was seen repeatedly, ten times or more. The chain recombines TRBV20-1 with TRBJ2-7, with TRBD2 matching 12 bases. The trim removed 4 bases at V and 7 bases at J, leaving 11 bases unmatched. The CDR3 extends over 15 amino acids. Germline V gene data show CDR1 as DFQATT and CDR2 as SNEGSKA (reference sequence). CDR3 nucleotides: TGCAGTGCTAATCCACAGACTAGCGGGAGTAGGGAGCAGTACTTC. Translated: CSANPQTSGSREQYF.

The chain is built from TRBV5-1 and TRBJ2-5; TRBD2 matches 11 bases. There are 13 residues in the CDR3. V lost 5 bases to trimming and J lost 4 bases; unmatched junction nucleotides: 1. CDR1 SGHRS and CDR2 YFSETQ come from the germline V gene. This CDR3 is CASRLAGAETQYF. CDR3 coding DNA: TGCGCCAGCAGACTAGCGGGAGCAGAGACCCAGTACTTC.

There are a few counts of this clonotype. The gene calls are TRBV15 and TRBJ2-1; D perhaps matches TRBD2 (6 bases). This CDR3 comprises 15 residues. V was clipped by 0 bases and J by 4 bases, with 10 bases between them. CDR1 is LNHNV and CDR2 is YYDKDF in the germline V gene (reference sequence). The CDR3 nucleotides are TGTGCCACCAGCAGAGACGGGAGCACTTACAATGAGCAGTTCTTC. Amino acid sequence: CATSRDGSTYNEQFF.

Regarding this clonotype: Without the conserved terminal phenylalanine or tryptophan, this CDR3 likely stems from a read error. This chain uses TRBV24-1 with TRBJ2-7; TRBD1 agrees at 8 bases. Germline V CDR1 and CDR2: KGHDR, SFDVKD. The junction had 12 bases not matched to a gene; V was cut back by 2 bases and J by 7 bases. CDR3 length equals 16 residues. The DNA for the CDR3 is TGTGCCACCAGTGATTCGAAACAACCAGGGGGCGATGAGCAGTACTAC. It specifies CATSDSKQPGGDEQYY.

This clonotype was observed at least ten times. The rearrangement links TRBV6-5 to TRBJ1-6; D is unresolved. Trimming removed 10 bases at V and 0 bases at J, with 7 bases between. The CDR3 is made up of 13 amino acids. Germline CDR1 MNHEY, CDR2 SVGAGI. The CDR3 loop reads CATRSSYNSPLHF. The CDR3, as DNA: TGTGCCACGAGGAGCTCCTATAATTCACCCCTCCACTTT.

The table lists this clonotype with a few counts. The chain couples TRBV19 to TRBJ1-5; 9 bases map to TRBD1. The CDR3 totals 17 residues. V dropped 7 bases and J dropped 0; count of bases not matched to a gene: 10. The V gene's germline CDR1 is LNHDA and CDR2 SQIVND (reference sequence). CDR3 region: CASKMGQGVGSNQPQHF. CDR3 nucleotide sequence: TGTGCCAGTAAGATGGGACAGGGTGTCGGTAGCAATCAGCCCCAGCATTTT.

This clonotype was picked up many times. The V call is TRBV2, the J call TRBJ1-2; D call uncertain. Trimming stripped 8 bases from V and 2 bases from J, with 12 bases between. The CDR3 consists of 13 residues. Germline CDR1 is SNHLY and CDR2 is FYNNEI. This chain's CDR3 is CASHHRANYGYTF. The CDR3 nucleotides are TGTGCCAGCCACCATCGGGCCAACTATGGCTACACCTTC.

On this clonotype: This may be a read error, as it is one base from a much larger clone. The rearrangement uses TRBV10-3 and TRBJ2-2; D is perhaps TRBD2 (5 bases). CDR1 and CDR2 from the germline V gene are ENHRY and SYGVKD. With 3 bases removed from V and 6 bases from J, the gap between germline ends came to 11 bases. This CDR3 contains 14 residues. CDR3 sequence reads: CAISDLLAAGELFF. CDR3 nucleotide sequence: TGTGCCATCAGTGACCTCCTAGCAGCCGGGGAGCTGTTTTTT.